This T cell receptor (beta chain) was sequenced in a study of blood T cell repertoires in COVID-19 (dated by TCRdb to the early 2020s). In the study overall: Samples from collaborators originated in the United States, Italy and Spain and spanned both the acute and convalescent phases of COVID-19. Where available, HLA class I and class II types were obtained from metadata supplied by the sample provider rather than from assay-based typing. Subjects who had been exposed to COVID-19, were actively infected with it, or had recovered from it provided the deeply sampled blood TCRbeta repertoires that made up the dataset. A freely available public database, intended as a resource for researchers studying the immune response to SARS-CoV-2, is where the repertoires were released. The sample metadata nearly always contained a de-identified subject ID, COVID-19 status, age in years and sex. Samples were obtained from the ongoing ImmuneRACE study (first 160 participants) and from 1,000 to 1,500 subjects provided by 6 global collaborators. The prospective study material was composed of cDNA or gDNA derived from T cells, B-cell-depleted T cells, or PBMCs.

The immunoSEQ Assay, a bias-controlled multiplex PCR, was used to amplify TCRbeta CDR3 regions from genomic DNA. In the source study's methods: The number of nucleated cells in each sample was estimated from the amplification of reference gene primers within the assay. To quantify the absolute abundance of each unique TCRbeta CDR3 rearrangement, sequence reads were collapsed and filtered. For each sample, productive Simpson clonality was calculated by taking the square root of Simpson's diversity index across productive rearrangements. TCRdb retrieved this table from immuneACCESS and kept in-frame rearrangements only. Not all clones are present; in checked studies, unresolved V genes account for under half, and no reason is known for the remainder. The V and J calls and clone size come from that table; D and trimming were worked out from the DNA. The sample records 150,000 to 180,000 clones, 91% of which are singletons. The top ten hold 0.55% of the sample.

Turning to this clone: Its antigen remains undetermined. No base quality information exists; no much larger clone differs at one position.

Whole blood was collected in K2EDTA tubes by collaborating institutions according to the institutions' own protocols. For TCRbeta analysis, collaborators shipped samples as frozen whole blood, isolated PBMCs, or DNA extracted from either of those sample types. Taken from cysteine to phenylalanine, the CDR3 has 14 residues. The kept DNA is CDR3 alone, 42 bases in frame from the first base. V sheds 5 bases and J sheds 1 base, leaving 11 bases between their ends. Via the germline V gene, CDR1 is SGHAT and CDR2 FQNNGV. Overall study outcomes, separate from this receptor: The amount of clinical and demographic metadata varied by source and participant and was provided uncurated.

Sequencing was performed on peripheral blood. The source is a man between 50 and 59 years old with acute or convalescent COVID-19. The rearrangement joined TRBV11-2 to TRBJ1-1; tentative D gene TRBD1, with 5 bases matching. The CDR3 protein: CASSRGLSNTEAFF. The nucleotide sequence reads TGTGCCAGCAGCCGGGGACTCTCGAACACTGAAGCTTTCTTT.